The 23 T cell receptor beta chains reported below all come from one sample, sequenced in a study of T-cell memory formation after mild COVID-19 listed by TCRdb under 2021. Preparation of the library involved 5' RACE. This sample was sequenced with an Illumina NovaSeq 6000. The public reads were reanalyzed by TCRdb: fastp trimming at Q25, MiXCR alignment, in-frame beta chains only. One record per CDR3 amino acid sequence lists the most common genes and DNA. This sample holds over 150,000 distinct CDR3 sequences; about a fifth were observed only once. Clones ranked in the top ten supply 20% to 25% of the sample. Sequenced sample: PBMCs or a T cell subset sorted from them (not recorded which). The receptors were gathered from an adult woman who had mild COVID-19 (a few samples of this study predate the infection). The sample titles of this study are shuffled in the database, so cell type and time point are left out; the donor was told from shared clones.

The table lists this clonotype with many counts. This CDR3 reads CASRFTEAYNEQFF. CDR3 in DNA: TGTGCCAGCAGATTTACAGAGGCCTACAATGAGCAGTTCTTC. The chain recombines TRBV6-2 or TRBV6-3 with TRBJ2-1; no clear D gene. The CDR3 totals 14 residues. Trimming removed 6 bases at V and 2 bases at J, with 11 bases between. Germline V gives CDR1 MNHEY, CDR2 SVGEGT.

V is TRBV29-1 and J is TRBJ2-2; the D is unclear. V was trimmed by 3 bases and J by 2 bases, leaving 4 bases between them. The CDR3 consists of 12 residues. Germline V gives CDR1 SQVTM, CDR2 ANQGSEA. The CDR3, as DNA: TGCAGCGTTGAGGGTAACACCGGGGAGCTGTTTTTT. It translates to CSVEGNTGELFF.

The J gene is TRBJ1-5, the V gene TRBV2; a weak D match, TRBD1 (5 bases). The CDR3 extends over 15 amino acids. V was shortened by 3 bases and J by 7 bases, with 16 bases between the two germline ends. Germline CDR1 SNHLY, CDR2 FYNNEI. The CDR3 sequence is CASSDYVQGTQPQHF. The CDR3 DNA reads as TGTGCCAGCAGTGATTATGTCCAGGGTACGCAGCCCCAGCATTTT.

In this sample, this clonotype turned up a few times. The V call is TRBV9, the J call TRBJ1-3; D not certain. The V end was cut by 0 bases, the J end by 4 bases, with 11 bases between. The CDR3 has 15 amino acids. From germline, CDR1 is SGDLS and CDR2 YYNGEE. CDR3 DNA: TGTGCCAGCAGCGTAGACGGCAGGCTCGGAAACACCATATATTTT. Protein sequence: CASSVDGRLGNTIYF.

This rearrangement joins TRBV27 to TRBJ2-1, with D possibly TRBD1 on 6 matching bases. Trimming pared 3 bases from V and 2 bases from J, leaving 8 bases between. The germline V gene encodes CDR1 MNHEY and CDR2 SMNVEV (reference sequence). The CDR3 sequence is 14 residues long. The CDR3 spells CASSFGTPYNEQFF. The CDR3 coding sequence is TGTGCCAGCAGTTTCGGGACACCCTACAATGAGCAGTTCTTC.

The V and J genes are TRBV12-3 or TRBV12-4 and TRBJ2-3; 9 nucleotides agree with TRBD2. This CDR3 is 15 amino acids long. The V segment lost 8 bases and the J segment 2 bases; nucleotides outside the gene matches: 8. CDR3 DNA: TGTGCCAGCGGATTGACTAGCGGTCTCACAGATACGCAGTATTTT. Translation: CASGLTSGLTDTQYF.

The chain couples TRBV7-2 to TRBJ2-3; D is unclear. Germline V lookup: CDR1 SGHTA, CDR2 FQGNSA. V lost 5 bases and J 6 bases, leaving 18 bases between the germline ends. The CDR3 totals 15 residues. The CDR3 nucleotides read TGTGCCAGCAGCCCTACCCTTAATCCCTCGGATACGCAGTATTTT. This encodes CASSPTLNPSDTQYF.

The V gene is TRBV19, the J gene TRBJ2-7; D not certain. The germline V gene has CDR1 LNHDA and CDR2 SQIVND (reference sequence). V was shortened by 1 base and J by 3 bases, with 7 bases between the two germline ends. This CDR3 is 13 amino acids long. This chain's CDR3 is CASSIGTSYEQYF. Written as DNA, the CDR3 is TGTGCCAGTAGTATAGGGACCAGCTACGAGCAGTACTTC. The variable domain in full, completed from reference TRBV19 and TRBJ2-7, reads DGGITQSPKYLFRKEGQNVTLSCEQNLNHDAMYWYRQDPGQGLRLIYYSQIVNDFQKGDIAEGYSVSREKKESFPLTVTSAQKNPTAFYLCASSIGTSYEQYFGPGTRLTVT.

The chain couples TRBV29-1 to TRBJ1-1; a weak D match, TRBD1 (6 bases). The CDR3 spans 14 residues. Germline CDR1 SQVTM, CDR2 ANQGSEA. Trimming shortened V by 5 bases and J by 4 bases, and 17 bases separated the two germline ends. The CDR3, as DNA: TGCAGCGTTCGAGGTATAGAACAGGGCACTGAAGCTTTCTTT. Its translation is CSVRGIEQGTEAFF. The whole variable domain, filled in from reference TRBV29-1 and TRBJ1-1, reads SAVISQKPSRDICQRGTSLTIQCQVDSQVTMMFWYRQQPGQSLTLIATANQGSEATYESGFVIDKFPISRPNLTFSTLTVSNMSPEDSSIYLCSVRGIEQGTEAFFGQGTRLTVV.

The chain is built from TRBV20-1 and TRBJ2-3; 8 positions match TRBD2. CDR3 length: 13 amino acids. Trimming took 3 bases from V and 1 from J; bases not matched to a gene: 0. Germline loops: CDR1 DFQATT, CDR2 SNEGSKA (reference sequence). CDR3 sequence reads: CSASSGGTDTQYF. Written as DNA, the CDR3 is TGCAGTGCTAGTAGCGGGGGCACAGATACGCAGTATTTT.

This clonotype was recorded a few times. J is TRBJ1-2 and V is TRBV7-9; TRBD1 matches 7 bases. CDR1 and CDR2 (germline): SEHNR, FQNEAQ (reference sequence). After removal of 3 bases from V and 1 base from J, the junction contained 11 bases not matched to a gene. CDR3 length: 17 amino acids. The CDR3 sequence is CASSFSVQGQNNYGYTF. CDR3 sequence (DNA): TGTGCCAGCAGCTTTTCAGTCCAGGGACAGAATAACTATGGCTACACCTTC. Combining the CDR3 with reference TRBV7-9 and TRBJ1-2 gives the whole variable domain DTGVSQNPRHKITKRGQNVTFRCDPISEHNRLYWYRQTLGQGPEFLTYFQNEAQLEKSRLLSDRFSAERPKGSFSTLEIQRTEQGDSAMYLCASSFSVQGQNNYGYTFGSGTRLTVV.

This clonotype came up a few times. This chain uses TRBV4-3 with TRBJ2-3; TRBD1 might be the D (6 bases). CDR3 length: 16 amino acids. Trimming removed 0 bases at V and 3 bases at J, with 13 bases between. The V gene's germline CDR1 is LGHNA and CDR2 YSLEER. CDR3 sequence: CASSQEGAGITDTQYF. In nucleotides, the CDR3 is TGCGCCAGCAGCCAAGAGGGGGCAGGGATTACAGATACGCAGTATTTT.

The chain couples TRBV6-4 to TRBJ2-1, with D possibly being TRBD1 (5 bases). Looked up from germline, CDR1 is MRHNA and CDR2 is SNTAGT. The CDR3 loop spans 15 amino acids. The V end was cut by 0 bases, the J end by 6 bases, with 12 bases between. The CDR3 DNA reads as TGTGCCAGCAGTGACTCGGCCGACAGTATCAATGAGCAGTTCTTC. It encodes CASSDSADSINEQFF.

The rearrangement joins TRBV5-1 to TRBJ1-1, with a weak D call TRBD1 (5 bases). The length of the CDR3 is 14 residues. V lost 0 bases, J lost 7 bases, and 13 bases lay in between. CDR1 and CDR2 (germline): SGHRS, YFSETQ. DNA of the CDR3: TGCGCCAGCAGCTTGGCCGCGGGGGAGGTTGAAGCTTTCTTT. Translation: CASSLAAGEVEAFF.

This clonotype was observed a few times. The V and J genes are TRBV7-3 and TRBJ2-5; 7 bases match TRBD1. The CDR3 is made up of 14 amino acids. The ends lost 2 bases at V and 3 bases at J; junction bases unmatched: 3. In germline, CDR1 is SGHTA, CDR2 FQGTGA. CDR3 coding DNA: TGTGCCAGCAGCTTAGGCCAGGGGGAAGAGACCCAGTACTTC. Protein sequence: CASSLGQGEETQYF.

This clonotype has more than one count but fewer than ten. The J gene is TRBJ2-7, the V gene TRBV12-3 or TRBV12-4; D is possibly TRBD2 (5 bases). CDR3 length: 13 amino acids. Trimming took off 8 bases at V and 6 bases at J, with 17 bases between the two ends. CDR3 DNA sequence: TGTGCCAGCGGGAGCACTGGCGGGCTCGAGCAGTACTTC. Protein product: CASGSTGGLEQYF.

The chain employs TRBV11-2 and TRBJ2-2; 7 bases are a match to TRBD2. Trimming removed 6 bases from V and 3 bases from J; junction bases left unmatched: 4. Looked up from germline, CDR1 is SGHAT and CDR2 is FQNNGV. The CDR3 sequence is 14 residues long. Written as DNA, the CDR3 is TGTGCCAGCAGGGGACTACTCGACACCGGGGAGCTGTTTTTT. It encodes CASRGLLDTGELFF.

Worth noting for this clonotype: A read error may explain this, as a much larger clone is one base away. The chain is built from TRBV27 and TRBJ2-7, with TRBD2 matching 7 bases. CDR1 MNHEY and CDR2 SMNVEV come from the germline V gene (reference sequence). V shed 4 bases, J shed 3 bases, and the junction held 6 bases outside the gene matches. There are 14 residues in the CDR3. The CDR3 protein is CASSWSSGDYEQYF. The DNA of the CDR3 is TGTGCCAGCAGTTGGTCTAGCGGAGACTACGAGCAGTACTTC.

This clonotype was seen more than once but under ten times. The chain is built from TRBV6-5 and TRBJ1-3; no clear D gene. There are 16 residues in the CDR3. Germline V CDR1 and CDR2: MNHEY, SVGAGI. V was clipped by 8 bases and J by 0 bases, with 17 bases between them. CDR3: CASVGLGEGSGNTIYF. The CDR3 coding sequence is TGTGCCAGCGTCGGACTCGGTGAAGGCTCTGGAAACACCATATATTTT.

The rearrangement joins TRBV7-9 to TRBJ2-2, with a weak D call TRBD2 (6 bases). This CDR3 is 13 amino acids long. CDR1 and CDR2 (germline): SEHNR, FQNEAQ (reference sequence). The DNA of the CDR3 is TGTGCGACGAGGAGGGAGGACACCGGGGAGCTGTTTTTT. It encodes CATRREDTGELFF.

The J gene is TRBJ2-1, the V gene TRBV6-2 or TRBV6-3, with no clear D. Germline assignment: CDR1 MNHEY and CDR2 SVGEGT. Trimming shortened V by 2 bases and J by 7 bases, and 18 bases separated the two germline ends. This CDR3 comprises 16 residues. This chain's CDR3 is CASSYIGSSLLNEQFF. In nucleotides, the CDR3 is TGTGCCAGCAGTTACATTGGGTCCAGCCTTTTGAATGAGCAGTTCTTC.

The chain joins TRBV24-1 to TRBJ2-1; no reliable D call. The germline gives CDR1 KGHDR, CDR2 SFDVKD. CDR3 length: 15 residues. Trimming cost V 4 bases and J 9 bases, with 18 bases left between them. CDR3 sequence: CATSDAAGARGEQFF. The CDR3 nucleotides are TGTGCCACCAGTGACGCCGCCGGAGCTAGAGGTGAGCAGTTCTTC.

CDR3 sequence: CASSLESSGSYEQYF. The CDR3 nucleotides are TGCGCCAGCAGCTTGGAAAGTAGCGGCTCCTACGAGCAGTACTTC. This rearrangement joins TRBV5-1 to TRBJ2-7, with TRBD2 as a possible D gene (6 bases). Trimming pared 0 bases from V and 0 bases from J, leaving 10 bases between. The CDR3 is 15 amino acids. Germline V gene lookup returns CDR1 SGHRS and CDR2 YFSETQ.